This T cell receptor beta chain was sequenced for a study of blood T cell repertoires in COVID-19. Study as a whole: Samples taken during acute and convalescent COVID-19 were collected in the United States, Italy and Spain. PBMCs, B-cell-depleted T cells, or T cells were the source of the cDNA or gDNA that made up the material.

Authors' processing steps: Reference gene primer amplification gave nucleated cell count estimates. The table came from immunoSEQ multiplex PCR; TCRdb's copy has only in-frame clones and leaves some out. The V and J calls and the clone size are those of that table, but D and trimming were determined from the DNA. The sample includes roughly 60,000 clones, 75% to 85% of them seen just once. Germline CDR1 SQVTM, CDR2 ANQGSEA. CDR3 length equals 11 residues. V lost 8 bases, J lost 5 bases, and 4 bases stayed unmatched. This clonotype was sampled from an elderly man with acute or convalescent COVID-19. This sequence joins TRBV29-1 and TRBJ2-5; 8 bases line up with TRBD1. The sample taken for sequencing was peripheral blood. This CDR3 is CSHRDRETQYF. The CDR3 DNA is TGCAGCCATCGGGACAGGGAGACCCAGTACTTC.